A selection of T cell receptor beta chains follows, all from one sample in a study of blood T cell repertoires in COVID-19. Libraries were prepared by immunoSEQ multiplex PCR; TCRdb keeps only in-frame clonotypes and omits some of them. The sample records 130,000 to 150,000 clones, more than 60% being singletons. Sequenced: peripheral blood. The origin of the receptors is a woman aged 60-70 years with acute or convalescent COVID-19. CDR3s include the opening cysteine and the closing phenylalanine or tryptophan. The D gene is left open where the match is weak. Where a row states a size, it is once, few, many or the class of an expanded clone; other rows omit it.

j_call: TRBJ2-1; d_call: TRBD2; clone_size: NA; v_call: TRBV27; cdr3_aa: CASSSRVLAGVLNEQFF; cdr3_nt: TGTGCCAGCAGTTCCCGAGTTCTAGCGGGAGTTTTGAATGAGCAGTTCTTC
j_call: TRBJ1-1; d_call: NA; clone_size: NA; v_call: TRBV6-5; cdr3_aa: CASSSSQVNTEAFF; cdr3_nt: TGTGCCAGCAGCTCCTCACAGGTGAACACTGAAGCTTTCTTT
j_call: TRBJ2-4; d_call: TRBD2; clone_size: few; v_call: TRBV20-1; cdr3_aa: CSASAISGREILAKNIQYF; cdr3_nt: TGCAGTGCTAGTGCCATTAGCGGGAGAGAAATACTAGCCAAAAACATTCAGTACTTC
j_call: TRBJ2-3; d_call: TRBD1; clone_size: NA; v_call: TRBV11-3; cdr3_aa: CASSPGQSSTDTQYF; cdr3_nt: TGTGCCAGCAGCCCGGGACAGTCTAGCACAGATACGCAGTATTTT
j_call: TRBJ1-1; d_call: NA; clone_size: NA; v_call: TRBV28; cdr3_aa: CASSLDRYTEAFF; cdr3_nt: TGTGCCAGCAGCTTGGACAGATACACTGAAGCTTTCTTT
j_call: TRBJ1-2; d_call: NA; clone_size: NA; v_call: TRBV15; cdr3_aa: CATSRDSGWNGYTF; cdr3_nt: TGTGCCACCAGCAGAGATTCAGGATGGAATGGCTACACCTTC
j_call: TRBJ2-3; d_call: TRBD2; clone_size: few; v_call: TRBV6-5; cdr3_aa: CAISVSGSGADTQYF; cdr3_nt: TGTGCCATCTCTGTTAGCGGGAGTGGAGCAGATACGCAGTATTTT
j_call: TRBJ1-1; d_call: NA; clone_size: NA; v_call: TRBV20-1; cdr3_aa: CSASRKGQTEAFF; cdr3_nt: TGCAGTGCTAGTCGGAAGGGGCAAACTGAAGCTTTCTTT
j_call: TRBJ1-6; d_call: TRBD1; clone_size: NA; v_call: TRBV4-2; cdr3_aa: CASSSPGQHNSPLHF; cdr3_nt: TGTGCCAGCAGCTCACCGGGACAGCATAATTCACCCCTCCACTTT
j_call: TRBJ2-1; d_call: NA; clone_size: NA; v_call: TRBV28; cdr3_aa: CASSLPLLVSYNEQFF; cdr3_nt: TGTGCCAGCAGTTTGCCCTTACTAGTCTCCTACAATGAGCAGTTCTTC
j_call: TRBJ2-1; d_call: TRBD2; clone_size: NA; v_call: TRBV30; cdr3_aa: CAWRRTSGKQFF; cdr3_nt: TGTGCCTGGAGGCGGACTAGCGGAAAGCAGTTCTTC
j_call: TRBJ2-2; d_call: NA; clone_size: NA; v_call: TRBV27; cdr3_aa: CASSYGEHRELFF; cdr3_nt: TGTGCCAGCAGTTACGGGGAACACCGGGAGCTGTTTTTT
j_call: TRBJ1-2; d_call: NA; clone_size: NA; v_call: TRBV14; cdr3_aa: CASSQIEAGTYTF; cdr3_nt: TGTGCCAGCAGCCAAATTGAGGCCGGGACTTACACCTTC
j_call: TRBJ2-1; d_call: NA; clone_size: NA; v_call: TRBV27; cdr3_aa: CASSLDIGGGNEQFF; cdr3_nt: TGTGCCAGCAGTCTCGACATCGGGGGAGGCAATGAGCAGTTCTTC
j_call: TRBJ1-5; d_call: TRBD1; clone_size: NA; v_call: TRBV9; cdr3_aa: CASSVGDRDDQPQHF; cdr3_nt: TGTGCCAGCAGCGTAGGAGACAGGGATGATCAGCCCCAGCATTTT
j_call: TRBJ2-1; d_call: TRBD2; clone_size: NA; v_call: TRBV2; cdr3_aa: CASSEDAGGYNEQFF; cdr3_nt: TGTGCCAGCAGTGAAGATGCGGGAGGGTACAATGAGCAGTTCTTC
j_call: TRBJ2-5; d_call: NA; clone_size: NA; v_call: TRBV5-1; cdr3_aa: CASSFRGETQYF; cdr3_nt: TGCGCCAGCAGCTTCAGGGGAGAGACCCAGTACTTC
j_call: TRBJ2-1; d_call: NA; clone_size: NA; v_call: TRBV19; cdr3_aa: CASSLPYNEQFF; cdr3_nt: TGTGCCAGTAGTCTTCCCTACAATGAGCAGTTCTTC
j_call: TRBJ2-7; d_call: TRBD1; clone_size: NA; v_call: TRBV16; cdr3_aa: CASSQSNSGGVYEQYF; cdr3_nt: TGTGCCAGCAGCCAATCAAACTCAGGGGGCGTCTACGAGCAGTACTTC
j_call: TRBJ2-2; d_call: TRBD2; clone_size: NA; v_call: TRBV27; cdr3_aa: CAPKELAVNTGELFF; cdr3_nt: TGTGCCCCCAAGGAACTAGCGGTGAACACCGGGGAGCTGTTTTTT
j_call: TRBJ2-1; d_call: TRBD2; clone_size: once; v_call: TRBV5-1; cdr3_aa: CASSLNSGNYNEQFF; cdr3_nt: TGCGCCAGCAGCCTGAATAGCGGGAACTACAATGAGCAGTTCTTC
j_call: TRBJ2-1; d_call: TRBD2; clone_size: NA; v_call: TRBV28; cdr3_aa: CASNGGSFYNEQFF; cdr3_nt: TGTGCCAGCAACGGCGGGAGTTTCTACAATGAGCAGTTCTTC
j_call: TRBJ2-7; d_call: NA; clone_size: NA; v_call: TRBV11-1; cdr3_aa: CASSLGQTRGEQYF; cdr3_nt: TGTGCCAGCAGCCTCGGACAGACCCGCGGAGAGCAGTACTTC
j_call: TRBJ2-3; d_call: TRBD2; clone_size: NA; v_call: TRBV2; cdr3_aa: CASSEARGLAGTSTQYF; cdr3_nt: TGTGCCAGCAGTGAAGCGCGTGGGCTAGCGGGGACTTCGACGCAGTATTTT